This entry is about one TCR beta chain. Its antigen remains unidentified. The junction does not match germline at one end; this may be a read error. Germline CDR1 is LGHDT and CDR2 is YNNKEL (reference sequence). This CDR3 spans 13 amino acids. This specimen comes from a study of post-analysis software for immune sequencing data. Study-level background: Relapsing-remitting, secondary progressive and progressive-relapsing courses of multiple sclerosis were included. General study results and limits: There were five or six TRBV segments more frequent in patients than controls, and TRBV5-6, TRBV5-1 and TRBV20-1 were among them. Compared against controls, patients with multiple sclerosis displayed significantly lower normalized Chao1 diversity. Samples made in the same batch grouped tightly together by F measure.

Unique molecular identifiers were carried by the TCR beta cDNA libraries. Researchers reported roughly 0.5 million cDNA molecules coming from around 1 to 9.1 million T cells. TCRdb recomputed calls from the PCR reads with MiXCR, one row per CDR3 protein. The sample carries under 900,000 distinct CDR3 sequences, roughly 58% recorded once. This TCR was sampled from a girl under 18 with multiple sclerosis. J is TRBJ2-1 and V is TRBV3-1; no firm D call. The sample taken for sequencing was blood. The CDR3 loop reads CASSQEQTNGQFF. In DNA form, the CDR3 reads TGTGCTAGCAGCCAAGAACAGACCAATGGGCAGTTCTTC.